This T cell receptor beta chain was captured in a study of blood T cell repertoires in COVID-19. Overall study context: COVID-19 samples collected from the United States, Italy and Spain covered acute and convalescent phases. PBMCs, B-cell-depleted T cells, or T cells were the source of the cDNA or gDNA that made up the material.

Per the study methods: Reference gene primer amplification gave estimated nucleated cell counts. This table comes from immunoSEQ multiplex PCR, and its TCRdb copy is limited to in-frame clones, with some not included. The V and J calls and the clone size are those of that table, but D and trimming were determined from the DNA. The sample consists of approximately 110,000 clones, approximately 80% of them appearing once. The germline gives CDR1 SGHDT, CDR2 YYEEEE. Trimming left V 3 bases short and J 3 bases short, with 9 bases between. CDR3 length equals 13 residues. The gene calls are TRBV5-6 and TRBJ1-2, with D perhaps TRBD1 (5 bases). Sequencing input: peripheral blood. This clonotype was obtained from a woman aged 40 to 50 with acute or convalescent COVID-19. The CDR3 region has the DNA TGTGCCAGCAGCTCTGGGGCAGACTATGGCTACACCTTC. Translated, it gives CASSSGADYGYTF.